This is a list of T cell receptor beta chains from one sample in a study of blood T cells in healthy people across ages. In TCRdb, the 5' RACE reads were re-called with MiXCR into one record per CDR3 protein. The sample yields approximately 820,000 distinct CDR3 sequences, approximately 48% seen once. Sequencing input: blood. The receptors were gathered from a man between 60 and 75 years old in good health. CDR3s include the opening cysteine and the closing phenylalanine or tryptophan. A D gene is named only where the DNA matches it firmly. Rows may omit the clone size; those that give it use once, few, many or a size class.

CDR3nt | CDR3aa | j_gene | abundance | d_gene | v_gene
TGCAGTGCCCCCGCCAAGGGTTACGAGCAGTACTTC | CSAPAKGYEQYF | TRBJ2-7 | few | NA | TRBV20-1
TGCAGTGCTAGAGGCCCTCAATACGAGCAGTACTTC | CSARGPQYEQYF | TRBJ2-7 | NA | NA | TRBV20-1
TGCGCCAGCAGCTTCGGGACAGGGACTGGGGCCAACGTCCTGACTTTC | CASSFGTGTGANVLTF | TRBJ2-6 | NA | TRBD1 | TRBV4-3
TGCGCCAGCAGCCAAATTGGACAGGGGTTAGCTTTCTTT | CASSQIGQGLAFF | TRBJ1-1 | few | TRBD1 | TRBV4-3
TGCAGTCCGGGGACGGACACCTACAATGAGCAGTTCTTC | CSPGTDTYNEQFF | TRBJ2-1 | few | NA | TRBV20-1
TGTGCCAGCTCACCTAGGGATCAGGTTGGCTACACCTTC | CASSPRDQVGYTF | TRBJ1-2 | once | NA | TRBV18
TGTGCCAGCAGTTTCGATGTGGGGTATAAAGAGACCCAGTACTTC | CASSFDVGYKETQYF | TRBJ2-5 | NA | NA | TRBV12-3/TRBV12-4
TGTGCCAGCAGCTTAGCGGCGGACACTTCCTACGAGCAGTACTTC | CASSLAADTSYEQYF | TRBJ2-7 | few | NA | TRBV7-9
TGCGCCAGCAGTGGGGGGGACGCGGGCAATCAGCCCCAGCATTTT | CASSGGDAGNQPQHF | TRBJ1-5 | NA | NA | TRBV10-2
TGTGCCAGCGGAACTTACTACGAGCAGTACTTC | CASGTYYEQYF | TRBJ2-7 | many | NA | TRBV7-2
TGTGCCAGCAGCTACGCACTGGCCACGAATGGCTACACCTTC | CASSYALATNGYTF | TRBJ1-2 | NA | NA | TRBV7-2
TGTGCCAGCAGCTTTACCGGGTCGTCCTTGGGCGAGCAGTACTTC | CASSFTGSSLGEQYF | TRBJ2-7 | NA | NA | TRBV11-2
TGTGCCAGCAGTAAGGGGGGATCGAACTATGGCTACACCTTC | CASSKGGSNYGYTF | TRBJ1-2 | many | NA | TRBV2
TGTGCCAGCAGGTTGACTGAAGCTTTCTTT | CASRLTEAFF | TRBJ1-1 | NA | NA | TRBV2
TGCAGTGCTAGAGAAAGTCCGGGACCAATCTCATCTCAGCCCCAGCATTTT | CSARESPGPISSQPQHF | TRBJ1-5 | NA | NA | TRBV20-1
TGCAGTGCTAGAGATCCAGCAGGGGGGCCCCCCGGGGAGCTGTTTTTT | CSARDPAGGPPGELFF | TRBJ2-2 | NA | NA | TRBV20-1
TGTGCCAGCAGCTTAGAGCCCGGGACAGGGGGCGCTTGGGAGACCCAGTACTTC | CASSLEPGTGGAWETQYF | TRBJ2-5 | NA | TRBD1 | TRBV11-2
TGTGCCAGCAGCGTAGCGGGAAGCTCCTACAATGAGCAGTACTTC | CASSVAGSSYNEQYF | TRBJ2-7 | NA | NA | TRBV9
TGCAGTGCAAGCTCTTACCGGGACAGGGGACTACAAGAGACCCAGTACTTC | CSASSYRDRGLQETQYF | TRBJ2-5 | NA | TRBD1 | TRBV20-1
TGTGCCAGCTCACCACCTTTGGGCCATGGCTACACCTTC | CASSPPLGHGYTF | TRBJ1-2 | NA | NA | TRBV18
TGTGCCAGCAACCCGACAGGGGGCGCTTTCGACGAGCAGTACTTC | CASNPTGGAFDEQYF | TRBJ2-7 | NA | TRBD1 | TRBV5-6
TGCAGTGCTACTGCGACAAACCAAGAGACCCAGTACTTC | CSATATNQETQYF | TRBJ2-5 | few | NA | TRBV20-1
TGTGCCAGCAGCTTACAGGCGAACACCGGGGAGCTGTTTTTT | CASSLQANTGELFF | TRBJ2-2 | NA | NA | TRBV7-9
TGTGCCAGCAGCTTAAGATCTCTCACCACAGATACGCAGTATTTT | CASSLRSLTTDTQYF | TRBJ2-3 | NA | NA | TRBV7-8
TGTGCCAGCGAGGGGTCCGAAGAGACCCAGTACTTC | CASEGSEETQYF | TRBJ2-5 | NA | NA | TRBV9
TGTGCCAGCAGCTTTATGAGCTCCTACGAGCAGTACTTC | CASSFMSSYEQYF | TRBJ2-7 | NA | NA | TRBV7-9
TGTGCCAGCAGTTACTCGAGGACAGGGGGAGGGTACAATGAGCAGTTCTTC | CASSYSRTGGGYNEQFF | TRBJ2-1 | NA | TRBD1 | TRBV6-5
TGTGCCAGCATTGCGACCGGGGGGAAGAATGAGCAGTACTTC | CASIATGGKNEQYF | TRBJ2-5 | NA | TRBD2 | TRBV6-6
TGTGCCACCAGTAGGGGAAAAGGGACCTACAATGAGCAGTTCTTC | CATSRGKGTYNEQFF | TRBJ2-1 | NA | NA | TRBV24-1
TGTGCCAGCAGCTTCCAGGGGACAGTATCCTACAATGAGCAGTTCTTC | CASSFQGTVSYNEQFF | TRBJ2-1 | NA | TRBD1 | TRBV7-9
TGTGCCAGCAGCTTAGTTGCTACCGATACGCAGTATTTT | CASSLVATDTQYF | TRBJ2-3 | NA | NA | TRBV11-2
TGTGCCAGCAAGGGACTTTACAATGAGCAGTACTTC | CASKGLYNEQYF | TRBJ2-5 | few | NA | TRBV25-1
TGTGCCAGCAGTTACGGTTTTTTATTTAACACTGAAGCTTTCTTT | CASSYGFLFNTEAFF | TRBJ1-1 | NA | NA | TRBV6-2/TRBV6-3
TGCAGTGCCGGACTAGCAGGACCGATTATGAATTACAATGAGCAGTTCTTC | CSAGLAGPIMNYNEQFF | TRBJ2-1 | NA | TRBD2 | TRBV20-1
TGTGCCAGCAGCTTAGGGGACGCCAGGGCCAAAAACATTCAGTACTTC | CASSLGDARAKNIQYF | TRBJ2-4 | NA | NA | TRBV11-2
TGTGCCAGCAGCGACAGTGCGGCCTTCCAAGAGACCCAGTACTTC | CASSDSAAFQETQYF | TRBJ2-5 | NA | NA | TRBV25-1
TGTGCCAGCAGGGACCGGGACACGGCTTTCTACGAGCAGTACTTC | CASRDRDTAFYEQYF | TRBJ2-7 | NA | NA | TRBV9
TGTGCCAGCAGCTTAGCGGGGACTACAGCGCGAGAGACCCAGTACTTC | CASSLAGTTARETQYF | TRBJ2-5 | NA | TRBD2 | TRBV7-9
TGTGCCAGCAGCCCCCCCGGGGGGCCCAACACTGAAGCTTTCTTT | CASSPPGGPNTEAFF | TRBJ1-1 | NA | NA | TRBV7-2
TGCGCCAGCAGCCAACGTCCCTCTAGCACAGATACGCAGTATTTT | CASSQRPSSTDTQYF | TRBJ2-3 | NA | NA | TRBV4-3
TGCAGCGTTGAACAGGGAGTGGAGACCCAGTACTTC | CSVEQGVETQYF | TRBJ2-5 | NA | NA | TRBV29-1